One and the same sample provided the 5 T cell receptor beta chains below, sequenced in a study of blood T cell repertoires in COVID-19. The assay was immunoSEQ multiplex PCR, and TCRdb's table has in-frame clones only and misses some. There are 450,000 to 500,000 clones in the sample; about nine tenths occur only once, and under 0.85% lies in the top ten. Sequencing used PBMCs or T cells enriched from blood (not recorded which). The receptor source for this set is a woman between 18 and 30 years old who had recovered from COVID-19.

V and J are TRBV29-1 and TRBJ2-7, with D possibly being TRBD1 (5 bases). The ends were cut back, 5 bases at V and 3 bases at J, with 17 bases in the middle. Per germline, CDR1 SQVTM and CDR2 ANQGSEA. This CDR3 is 14 amino acids long. The CDR3 nucleotides are TGCAGCGTTTCAAAAGGGGTCCAAGGCTACGAGCAGTACTTC. This gives the protein CSVSKGVQGYEQYF.

The rearrangement links TRBV18 to TRBJ1-5; TRBD1 might be the D (5 bases). Germline V lookup: CDR1 KGHSH, CDR2 LQKENI. This CDR3 is built from 14 residues. The V end was cut by 5 bases, the J end by 4 bases, with 12 bases between. The CDR3 loop is CASSSRVLNQPQHF. The CDR3 DNA sequence: TGTGCCAGCTCATCCAGGGTTTTAAATCAGCCCCAGCATTTT.

The chain combines TRBV5-1 with TRBJ1-6, with 12 bases aligning to TRBD1. Germline V CDR1 and CDR2: SGHRS, YFSETQ. The CDR3 is made up of 17 amino acids. V shed 10 bases and J 4 bases; nucleotides not matched to a gene: 12. As DNA, the CDR3 is TGCGCCCTTTACCGGGACAGGGGGCGGGAGTATAATTCACCCCTCCACTTT. This codes for CALYRDRGREYNSPLHF.

The V call is TRBV20-1, the J call TRBJ1-5; D call uncertain. This CDR3 spans 15 amino acids. Per germline, CDR1 DFQATT and CDR2 SNEGSKA (reference sequence). The V end was cut by 3 bases, the J end by 4 bases, with 16 bases between. CDR3 loop: CSASAYLEGNQPQHF. CDR3 nucleotide sequence: TGCAGTGCTAGTGCCTACTTGGAGGGAAATCAGCCCCAGCATTTT.

This sequence joins TRBV6-1 and TRBJ1-1; the D is unclear. CDR3 length: 14 amino acids. CDR1 is MNHNS and CDR2 is SASEGT in the germline V gene. V lost 0 bases and J lost 1, with 6 bases in between. DNA of the CDR3: TGTGCCAGCAGTGAAGCCCCGGGGAACACTGAAGCTTTCTTT. Its protein is CASSEAPGNTEAFF.